This TCR beta chain was profiled in a study of blood T cell repertoires in COVID-19. Across the whole study: In each case, the material was cDNA or gDNA derived from T cells, B-cell-depleted T cells, or PBMCs.

Authors' methods: Researchers report that nucleated cell counts were estimated from reference gene primer amplification. Data came from immunoSEQ multiplex PCR; TCRdb stores just in-frame clones and leaves some out. V, J and clone size derive from that table, while D and trimming were established from the DNA sequence. The sample consists of 250,000 or so clones, 80% to 90% of them appearing once. Germline CDR1 is SNHLY and CDR2 is FYNNEI. The CDR3 extends over 16 amino acids. V was cut by 5 bases and J by 11 bases, with 25 bases left in between. Sequenced input: peripheral blood. The V gene is TRBV2, the J gene TRBJ2-1; D possibly corresponds to TRBD2 (5 bases). This receptor was identified in a man in his forties or fifties who had recovered from COVID-19. The CDR3 is CASSRLPLTTVTKQFF. The CDR3 region has the DNA TGTGCCAGCAGTCGGCTCCCTTTAACAACCGTGACTAAGCAGTTCTTC.